The rows below give T cell receptor beta chains drawn from one sample of a study of cytomegalovirus exposure and HLA in healthy donors. The repertoire was sequenced with immunoSEQ multiplex PCR; TCRdb's copy has only in-frame clones and lacks some. This sample has over 200,000 clones, with roughly 88% found just once. The specimen was PBMCs. All receptors derive from a woman in her 30s in good health and CMV-seropositive. Both conserved end residues are part of each CDR3. Fields, in order: clone size, J gene, D gene, V gene, CDR3 protein, CDR3 DNA. D genes are given only for firm matches. The size of a clone is reported for some rows only, either as once, few or many, or as a class for expanded clones.

NA | TRBJ2-1 | TRBD2 | TRBV2 | CASFGLAGPNEQFF | TGTGCCAGCTTTGGGCTAGCGGGACCCAATGAGCAGTTCTTC
NA | TRBJ2-7 | TRBD2 | TRBV29-1 | CSVTLSGLAGPYEQYF | TGCAGCGTCACATTATCGGGGCTAGCGGGGCCCTACGAGCAGTACTTC
NA | TRBJ1-2 | NA | TRBV4-1 | CASSQDRGADAGSNYGYTF | TGCGCCAGCAGCCAAGACCGAGGGGCGGACGCAGGATCTAACTATGGCTACACCTTC
NA | TRBJ2-3 | NA | TRBV11-3 | CASSLGRETYTDTQYF | TGTGCCAGCAGCTTAGGGAGGGAAACCTACACAGATACGCAGTATTTT
NA | TRBJ2-5 | NA | TRBV19 | CATRNGNREETQYF | TGTGCCACCAGAAACGGAAACAGGGAAGAGACCCAGTACTTC
once | TRBJ2-5 | NA | TRBV6-1 | CASRKGHGMIATETQYF | TGTGCCAGCCGTAAAGGACACGGGATGATAGCAACCGAGACCCAGTACTTC
NA | TRBJ2-7 | TRBD1 | TRBV27 | CASSLYAGQGFGEQYF | TGTGCCAGCAGTCTTTATGCAGGACAGGGTTTCGGCGAGCAGTACTTC
NA | TRBJ2-6 | TRBD2 | TRBV27 | CASSLGFAGGAGANVLTF | TGTGCCAGCAGTTTGGGGTTCGCGGGAGGGGCTGGGGCCAACGTCCTGACTTTC
few | TRBJ2-2 | TRBD2 | TRBV30 | CACHFGSGGPSELFF | TGTGCCTGCCACTTCGGGTCGGGAGGGCCATCGGAGCTGTTTTTT
NA | TRBJ1-1 | NA | TRBV7-9 | CASSTEMNTEAFF | TGTGCCAGCAGCACAGAGATGAACACTGAAGCTTTCTTT